This entry features one TCR beta chain sequence. The target antigen is unknown. CDR3 size: 14 residues. Losses at the gene ends were 6 bases for V and 7 bases for J; bases not matched to a gene: 12. Germline CDR1 SNHLY, CDR2 FYNNEI. Amplification used 60 Vbeta primers and 13 Jbeta primers. TCRdb's copy holds only in-frame clones and misses some; the assay was immunoSEQ multiplex PCR. The data contain 130,000 to 150,000 clones, approximately 79% of them seen just once; the ten biggest clones take up roughly 4.5%. The record originates from a study of cytomegalovirus exposure and HLA in healthy donors. Study-wide points: Most of the CMV-associated TCR beta chains (in a later analysis) appeared to be HLA-restricted. In a later analysis, HLA-C alleles had the fewest associated TCRs, DRB1 alleles the most.

The sequence derives from a man aged 18 to 30 in good health and CMV-seropositive. The chain employs TRBV2 and TRBJ2-7, with TRBD1 matching 7 bases. Source material: PBMCs. CDR3 loop: CASSHDRAPREQYF. Here the CDR3 DNA reads TGTGCCAGCAGCCATGACAGGGCCCCTAGGGAGCAGTACTTC. The full variable domain, its missing parts supplied by reference TRBV2 and TRBJ2-7, is EPEVTQTPSHQVTQMGQEVILRCVPISNHLYFYWYRQILGQKVEFLVSFYNNEISEKSEIFDDQFSVERPDGSNFTLKIRSTKLEDSAMYFCASSHDRAPREQYFGPGTRLTVT.